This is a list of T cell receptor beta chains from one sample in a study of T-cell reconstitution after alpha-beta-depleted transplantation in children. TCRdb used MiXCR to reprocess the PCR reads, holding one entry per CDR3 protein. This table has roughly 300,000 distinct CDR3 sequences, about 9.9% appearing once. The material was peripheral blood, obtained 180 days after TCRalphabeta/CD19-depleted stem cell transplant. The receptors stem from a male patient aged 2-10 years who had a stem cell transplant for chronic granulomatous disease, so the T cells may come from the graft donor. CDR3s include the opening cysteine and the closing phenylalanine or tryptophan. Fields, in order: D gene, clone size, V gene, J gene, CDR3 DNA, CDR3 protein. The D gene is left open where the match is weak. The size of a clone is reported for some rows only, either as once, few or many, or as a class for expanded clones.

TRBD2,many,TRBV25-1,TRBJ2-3,TGTGCCAGCAGTCCCAGCGGGAGGGTTGGCGATACGCAGTATTTT,CASSPSGRVGDTQYF
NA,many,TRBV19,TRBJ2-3,TGTGCCAGTAGTCGGGTAACACAATCTAGCACAGATACGCAGTATTTT,CASSRVTQSSTDTQYF
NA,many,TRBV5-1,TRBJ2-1,TGCGCCAGCAGCTTGGGGGGAAGCCTTAGCTCCTACAATGAGCAGTTCTTC,CASSLGGSLSSYNEQFF
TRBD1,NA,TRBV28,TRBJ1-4,TGTGCCAGCAGTTTACCTGAGGGGGCGAATGAAAAACTGTTTTTT,CASSLPEGANEKLFF
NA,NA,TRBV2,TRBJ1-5,TGTGCCAGCAGTGGTGTCCGGCAGGGAGATCAGCCCCAGCATTTT,CASSGVRQGDQPQHF
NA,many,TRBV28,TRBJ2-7,TGTGCCAGCAGTCCTTCCGGACGGGGGCCCTACGAGCAGTACTTC,CASSPSGRGPYEQYF
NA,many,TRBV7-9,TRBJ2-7,TGTGCCAGCAGGGGCCGAAACTCCTACGAGCAGTACTTC,CASRGRNSYEQYF
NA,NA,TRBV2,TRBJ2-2,TGTGCCAGCAGTGCCAGGGCGAACACCGGGGAGCTGTTTTTT,CASSARANTGELFF
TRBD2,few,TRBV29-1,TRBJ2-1,TGCAGCGTTGAGGCCCGGGAAGTAGCGGGGGGAATAAGCAGCTCCTACAATGAGCAGTTCTTC,CSVEAREVAGGISSSYNEQFF
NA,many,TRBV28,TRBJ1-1,TGTGCCAGCAGTCCCAATGGGATAATGAACACTGAAGCTTTCTTT,CASSPNGIMNTEAFF
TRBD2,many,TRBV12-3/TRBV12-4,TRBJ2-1,TGTGCCAGCAGACCATCTAGCGGGAGTTATGAGCAGTTCTTC,CASRPSSGSYEQFF
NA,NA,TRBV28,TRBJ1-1,TGTGCCAGCAGAAATCGTGGAACACAAAACACTGAAGCTTTCTTT,CASRNRGTQNTEAFF
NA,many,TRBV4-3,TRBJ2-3,TGCGCCAGCAGCCACTCCGGGTCGACTTCCCCCCGGTATTTT,CASSHSGSTSPRYF
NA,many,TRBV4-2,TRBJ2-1,TGTGCCAGCAGCCAAGATCTCCCTTCCTACAATGAGCAGTTCTTC,CASSQDLPSYNEQFF
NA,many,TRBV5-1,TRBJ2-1,TGCGCCAGCAGCTTGGCGACCGACAATGAGCAGTTCTTC,CASSLATDNEQFF
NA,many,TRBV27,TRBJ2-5,TGTGCCAGCAGTTTTGGGGACGGAAGACGAGAGGAGTACTTC,CASSFGDGRREEYF
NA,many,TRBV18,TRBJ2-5,TGTGCCAGCTCACCGGGCCAGGAGGAGACCCAGTACTTC,CASSPGQEETQYF
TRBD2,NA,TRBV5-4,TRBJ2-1,TGTGCCAGCAGCCACGGACTAGCGGGATACAATGAGCAGTTCTTC,CASSHGLAGYNEQFF
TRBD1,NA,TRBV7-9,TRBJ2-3,TGTGCCAGCAGATCCACAGGGGTTGGTACGCAGTATTTT,CASRSTGVGTQYF
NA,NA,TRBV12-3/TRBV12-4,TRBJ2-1,TGTGCCAGCAGCCATCCCCTGGGAGTGCGTTACAATGAGCAGTTCTTC,CASSHPLGVRYNEQFF
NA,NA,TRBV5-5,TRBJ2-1,TGTGCCAGCAGCTTGGGGTTGGCGTTTTCCTACAATGAGCAGTTCTTC,CASSLGLAFSYNEQFF
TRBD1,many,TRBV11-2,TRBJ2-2,TGTGCCAGCAGCTCCTTACAGGGGGCAACCGGGGAGCTGTTTTTT,CASSSLQGATGELFF
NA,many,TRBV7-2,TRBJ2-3,TGTGCCAGCAGCTTAGTGTTAGGTGGCACAGATACGCAGTATTTT,CASSLVLGGTDTQYF
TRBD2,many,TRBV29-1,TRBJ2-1,TGCAGCGTCCTACCTCCGGGACTAGCGGGGGCTAATGAGCAGTTCTTC,CSVLPPGLAGANEQFF
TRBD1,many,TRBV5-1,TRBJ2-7,TGCGCCAGCAGCGTTGGACAGGGAGGAGACGAGCAGTACTTC,CASSVGQGGDEQYF
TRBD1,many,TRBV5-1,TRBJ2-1,TGCGCCAGCAGCTTGCGGGACAGTCCTCTCTACAATGAGCAGTTCTTC,CASSLRDSPLYNEQFF
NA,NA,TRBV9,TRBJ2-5,TGTGCCAGCAGCGTATTCGGCGGAGGCCAAGAGACCCAGTACTTC,CASSVFGGGQETQYF
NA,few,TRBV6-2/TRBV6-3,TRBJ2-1,TGTGCCAGCAGTTACGGGCCTGCCGGTAGCTCCTACAATGAGCAGTTCTTC,CASSYGPAGSSYNEQFF
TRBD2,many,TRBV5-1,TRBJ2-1,TGCGCCAGCAGCTTGGCTAGCGGGGTGTCAGGGGAGCAGTTCTTC,CASSLASGVSGEQFF
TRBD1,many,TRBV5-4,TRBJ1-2,TGTGCCAGCAGCGCACAGGGGGCCTATGGCTACACCTTC,CASSAQGAYGYTF
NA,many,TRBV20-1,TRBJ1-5,TGCAGTGCTAGAGGCGTAGACAGCCGTAGCAATCAGCCCCAGCATTTT,CSARGVDSRSNQPQHF
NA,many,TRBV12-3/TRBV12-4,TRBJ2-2,TGTGCCAGCAGTTTTAGGTCGGGAGTGAACACCGGGGAGCTGTTTTTT,CASSFRSGVNTGELFF
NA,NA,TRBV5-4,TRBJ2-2,TGTGCCATCAGCCCTGGGCAGGCCGGCGGGGAGCTGTTTTTT,CAISPGQAGGELFF
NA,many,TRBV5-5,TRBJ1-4,TGTGCCAGCAGCTTAGGTTCCGAAGATGAAAAACTGTTTTTT,CASSLGSEDEKLFF
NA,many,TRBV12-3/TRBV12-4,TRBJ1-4,TGTGCCAGCAGTCCAGGGGTTGGGGTTGAAAAACTGTTTTTT,CASSPGVGVEKLFF
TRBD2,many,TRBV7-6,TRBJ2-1,TGTGCCAGCAGCCTCCGATCTTTGCGGGAGCCGGGGAATGAGCAGTTCTTC,CASSLRSLREPGNEQFF